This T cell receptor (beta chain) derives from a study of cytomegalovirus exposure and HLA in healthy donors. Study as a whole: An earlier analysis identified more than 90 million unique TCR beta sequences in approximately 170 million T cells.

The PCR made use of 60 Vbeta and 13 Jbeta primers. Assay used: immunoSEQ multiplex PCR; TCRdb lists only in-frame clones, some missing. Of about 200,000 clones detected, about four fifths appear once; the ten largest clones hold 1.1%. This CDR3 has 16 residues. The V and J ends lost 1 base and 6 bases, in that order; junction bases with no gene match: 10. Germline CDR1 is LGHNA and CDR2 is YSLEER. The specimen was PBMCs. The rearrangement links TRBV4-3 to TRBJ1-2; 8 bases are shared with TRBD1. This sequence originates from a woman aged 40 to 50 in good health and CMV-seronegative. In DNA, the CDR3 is TGCGCCAGCAGCCAAGGTTTGTCAGGGGGCGGAAATGGCTACACCTTC. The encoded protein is CASSQGLSGGGNGYTF.